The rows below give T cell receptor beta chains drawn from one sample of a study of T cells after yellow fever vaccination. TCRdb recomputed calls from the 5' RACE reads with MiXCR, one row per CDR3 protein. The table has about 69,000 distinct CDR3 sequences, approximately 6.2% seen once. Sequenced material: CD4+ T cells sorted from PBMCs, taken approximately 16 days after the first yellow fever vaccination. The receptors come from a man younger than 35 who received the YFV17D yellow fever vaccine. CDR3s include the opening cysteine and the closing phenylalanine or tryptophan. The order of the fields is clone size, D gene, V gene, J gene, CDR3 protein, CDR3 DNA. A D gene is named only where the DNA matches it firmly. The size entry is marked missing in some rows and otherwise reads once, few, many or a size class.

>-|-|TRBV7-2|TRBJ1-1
CASSSQGAEAFF
TGTGCCAGCAGCTCACAGGGTGCTGAAGCTTTCTTT
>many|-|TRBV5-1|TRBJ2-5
CASSLAQWETQYF
TGCGCCAGCAGCTTGGCCCAGTGGGAGACCCAGTACTTC
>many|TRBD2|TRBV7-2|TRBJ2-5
CASSIPLSSGGTYYF
TGTGCCAGCAGCATCCCCCTCAGTAGCGGGGGGACCTATTACTTC
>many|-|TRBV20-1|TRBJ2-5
CSADDWSSRTQYF
TGCAGTGCTGACGATTGGTCAAGCCGGACCCAGTACTTC
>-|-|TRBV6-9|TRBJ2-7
CARGLGLHCEQYF
TGTGCCAGGGGCCTCGGGCTCCACTGCGAGCAGTACTTC
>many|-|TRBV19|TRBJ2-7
CASRARGSAYEQYF
TGTGCCAGTAGGGCCCGAGGCAGCGCCTACGAGCAGTACTTC
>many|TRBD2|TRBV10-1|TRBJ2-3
CASSAGLLTNTQYF
TGCGCCAGCAGTGCGGGACTACTAACGAATACGCAGTATTTT
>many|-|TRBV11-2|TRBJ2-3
CASSRDSRATDTQYF
TGTGCCAGCAGCCGGGACTCCCGGGCGACGGATACGCAGTATTTT
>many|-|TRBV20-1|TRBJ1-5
CSASFSGTAGNQPQHF
TGCAGTGCTAGCTTTTCCGGGACGGCGGGCAATCAGCCCCAGCATTTT
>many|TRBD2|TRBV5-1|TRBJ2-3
CASSSGLTTDTQYF
TGCGCCAGCAGCTCGGGACTAACGACAGATACGCAGTATTTT
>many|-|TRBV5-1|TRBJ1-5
CASSLGGSPGPQHF
TGCGCCAGCAGCTTGGGAGGGAGCCCCGGGCCCCAGCATTTT
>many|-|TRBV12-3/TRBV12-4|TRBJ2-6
CASSFFQGSGANVLTF
TGTGCCAGCAGTTTTTTCCAGGGGTCTGGGGCCAACGTCCTGACTTTC
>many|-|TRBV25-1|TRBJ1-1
CASRQETEAFF
TGTGCCAGCAGACAAGAAACTGAAGCTTTCTTT
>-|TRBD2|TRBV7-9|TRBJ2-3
CASSPTSGGTDTQYF
TGTGCCAGCAGCCCCACTAGCGGGGGCACAGATACGCAGTATTTT
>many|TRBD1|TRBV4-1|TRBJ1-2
CASSQGSSGGDYGYTF
TGCGCCAGCAGCCAAGGGTCGTCAGGGGGTGACTATGGCTACACCTTC
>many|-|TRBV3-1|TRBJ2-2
CASSQHLGPGELFF
TGTGCCAGCAGCCAGCATCTTGGGCCGGGGGAGCTGTTTTTT
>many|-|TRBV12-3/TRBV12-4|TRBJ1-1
CASSLRQWNTEAFF
TGTGCCAGCAGTTTACGGCAGTGGAACACTGAAGCTTTCTTT
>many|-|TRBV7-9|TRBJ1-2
CASSEQVYGYTF
TGTGCCAGCAGCGAACAAGTTTATGGCTACACCTTC
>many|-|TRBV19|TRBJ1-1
CASSIRGVTEAFF
TGTGCCAGTAGTATTAGAGGAGTCACTGAAGCTTTCTTT
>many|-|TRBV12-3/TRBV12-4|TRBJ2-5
CASSFGQGGLGETQYF
TGTGCCAGCAGTTTCGGCCAGGGGGGCCTAGGCGAGACCCAGTACTTC
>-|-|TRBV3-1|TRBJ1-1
CASCRNKHRVGNTEAFF
TGTGCCTCCTGCCGGAACAAACACCGGGTCGGGAACACTGAAGCTTTCTTT
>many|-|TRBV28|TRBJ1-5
CAGSKGDQPQHF
TGTGCCGGTTCTAAAGGGGATCAGCCCCAGCATTTT
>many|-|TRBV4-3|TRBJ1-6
CASSQDQGRDSPLHF
TGCGCCAGCAGCCAAGATCAGGGTAGGGATTCACCCCTCCACTTT
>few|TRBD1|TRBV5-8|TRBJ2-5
CASSLGQVETQYF
TGTGCCAGCAGCTTAGGACAGGTGGAGACCCAGTACTTC
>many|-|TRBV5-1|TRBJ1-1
CASSLGAAGILTEAFF
TGCGCCAGCAGCTTGGGGGCAGCCGGGATCCTCACTGAAGCTTTCTTT
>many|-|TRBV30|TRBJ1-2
CAWSRDRPYGYTF
TGTGCCTGGAGTAGAGACAGGCCCTATGGCTACACCTTC
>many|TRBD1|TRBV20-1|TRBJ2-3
CSARDPQGAGDTQYF
TGCAGTGCTAGAGATCCCCAGGGGGCGGGAGATACGCAGTATTTT
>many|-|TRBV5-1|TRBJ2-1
CASSLQTASSYNEQFF
TGCGCCAGCAGCTTACAGACGGCGAGCTCCTACAATGAGCAGTTCTTC
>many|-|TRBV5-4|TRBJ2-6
CASSSGTEGANVLTF
TGTGCCAGCAGCTCGGGGACCGAAGGGGCCAACGTCCTGACTTTC
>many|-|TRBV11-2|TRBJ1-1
CASSSAGQLNTEAFF
TGTGCCAGCAGCTCCGCTGGACAGCTGAACACTGAAGCTTTCTTT
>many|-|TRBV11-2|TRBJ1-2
CASSLVPGDGGYTF
TGTGCCAGCAGCTTAGTCCCAGGGGATGGTGGCTACACCTTC
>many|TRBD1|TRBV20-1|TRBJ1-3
CSARDRTGTSGNTIYF
TGCAGTGCTAGAGACCGGACAGGGACTTCTGGAAACACCATATATTTT